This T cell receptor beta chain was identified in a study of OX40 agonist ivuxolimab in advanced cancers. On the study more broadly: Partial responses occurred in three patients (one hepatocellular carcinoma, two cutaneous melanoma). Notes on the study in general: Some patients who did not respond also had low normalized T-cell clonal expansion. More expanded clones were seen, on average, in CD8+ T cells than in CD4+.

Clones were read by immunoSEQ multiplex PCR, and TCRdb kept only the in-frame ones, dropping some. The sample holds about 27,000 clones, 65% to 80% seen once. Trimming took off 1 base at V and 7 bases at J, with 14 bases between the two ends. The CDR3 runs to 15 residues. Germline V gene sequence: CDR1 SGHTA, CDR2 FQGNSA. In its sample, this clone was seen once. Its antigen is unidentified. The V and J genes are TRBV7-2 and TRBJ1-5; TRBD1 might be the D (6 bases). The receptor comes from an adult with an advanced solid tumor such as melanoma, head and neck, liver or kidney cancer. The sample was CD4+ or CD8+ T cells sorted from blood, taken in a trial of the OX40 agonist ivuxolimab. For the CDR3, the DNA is TGTGCCAGCAGCTTAGACGGGGGTAGGGGGCAGCCCCAGCATTTT. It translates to CASSLDGGRGQPQHF.